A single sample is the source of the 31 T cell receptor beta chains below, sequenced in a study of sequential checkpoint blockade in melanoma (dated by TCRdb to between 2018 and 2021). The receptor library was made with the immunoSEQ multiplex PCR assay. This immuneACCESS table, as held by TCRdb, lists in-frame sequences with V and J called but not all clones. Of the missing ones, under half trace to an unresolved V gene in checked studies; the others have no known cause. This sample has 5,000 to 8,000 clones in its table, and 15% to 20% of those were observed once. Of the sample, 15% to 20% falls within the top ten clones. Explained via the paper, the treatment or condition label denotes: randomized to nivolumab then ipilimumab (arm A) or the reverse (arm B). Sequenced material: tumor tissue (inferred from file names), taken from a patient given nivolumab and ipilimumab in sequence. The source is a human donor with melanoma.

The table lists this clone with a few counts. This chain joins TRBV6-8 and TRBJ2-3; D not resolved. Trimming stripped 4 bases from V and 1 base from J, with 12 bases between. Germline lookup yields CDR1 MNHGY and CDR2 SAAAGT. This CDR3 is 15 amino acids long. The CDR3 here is CASSFQVGGTDTQYF. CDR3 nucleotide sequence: TGTGCCAGCAGTTTTCAGGTGGGTGGCACAGATACGCAGTATTTT.

The CDR3 DNA follows: TGCGCCAGCAGTGAGTCCCCAGGGGAGACCCAGTACTTC. Protein product: CASSESPGETQYF. The chain carries TRBV10-1 and TRBJ2-5; tentatively, D is TRBD1 (5 bases). CDR3 length equals 13 residues. Germline loops: CDR1 WNHNN, CDR2 SYGVQD (reference sequence). Trimming took 0 bases from V and 5 from J, leaving 7 bases between them.

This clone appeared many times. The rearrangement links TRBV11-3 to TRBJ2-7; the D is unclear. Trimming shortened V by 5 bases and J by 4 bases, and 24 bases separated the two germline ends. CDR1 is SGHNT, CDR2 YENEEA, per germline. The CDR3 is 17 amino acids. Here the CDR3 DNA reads TGTGCCAGCAGCCAAGTCCCGGGCACCACCAGAAAGTACGAGCAGTACTTC. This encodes CASSQVPGTTRKYEQYF. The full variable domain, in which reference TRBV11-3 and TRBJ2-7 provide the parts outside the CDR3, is EAGVVQSPRYKIIEKKQPVAFWCNPISGHNTLYWYLQNLGQGPELLIRYENEEAVDDSQLPKDRFSAERLKGVDSTLKIQPAELGDSAVYLCASSQVPGTTRKYEQYFGPGTRLTVT.

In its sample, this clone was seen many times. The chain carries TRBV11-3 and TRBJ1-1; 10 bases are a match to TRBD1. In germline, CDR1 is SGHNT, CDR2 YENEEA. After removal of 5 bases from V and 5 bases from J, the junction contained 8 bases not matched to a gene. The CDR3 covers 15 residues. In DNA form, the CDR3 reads TGTGCCAGCAGCGATCCGACAGGGGGCGCGACTGAAGCTTTCTTT. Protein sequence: CASSDPTGGATEAFF.

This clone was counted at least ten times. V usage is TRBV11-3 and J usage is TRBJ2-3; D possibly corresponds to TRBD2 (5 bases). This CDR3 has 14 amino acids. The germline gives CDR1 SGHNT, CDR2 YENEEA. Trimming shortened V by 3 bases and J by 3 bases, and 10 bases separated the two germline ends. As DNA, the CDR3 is TGTGCCAGCAGCTTGGCGGGTGGGACAGATACGCAGTATTTT. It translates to CASSLAGGTDTQYF. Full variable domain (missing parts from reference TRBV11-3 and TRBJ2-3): EAGVVQSPRYKIIEKKQPVAFWCNPISGHNTLYWYLQNLGQGPELLIRYENEEAVDDSQLPKDRFSAERLKGVDSTLKIQPAELGDSAVYLCASSLAGGTDTQYFGPGTRLTVL.

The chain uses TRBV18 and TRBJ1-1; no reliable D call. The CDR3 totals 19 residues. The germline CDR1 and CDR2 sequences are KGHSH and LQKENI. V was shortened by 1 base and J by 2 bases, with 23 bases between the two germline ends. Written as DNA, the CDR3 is TGTGCCAGCTCACCACGCCCCCAGGTGTTGATCGGGGTAAACACTGAAGCTTTCTTT. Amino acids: CASSPRPQVLIGVNTEAFF.

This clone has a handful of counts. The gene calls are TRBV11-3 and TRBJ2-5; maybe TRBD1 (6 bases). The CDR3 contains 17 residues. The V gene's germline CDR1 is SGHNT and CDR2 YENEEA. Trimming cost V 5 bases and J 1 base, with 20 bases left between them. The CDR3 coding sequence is TGTGCCAGCAGCCATGGGTTGGGGGTAGGGGGCCAAGAGACCCAGTACTTC. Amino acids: CASSHGLGVGGQETQYF.

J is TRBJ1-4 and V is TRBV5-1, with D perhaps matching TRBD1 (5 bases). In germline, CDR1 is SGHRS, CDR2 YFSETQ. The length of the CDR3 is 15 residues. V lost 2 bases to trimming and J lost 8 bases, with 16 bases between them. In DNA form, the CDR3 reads TGCGCCAGCAGCTTTCGTCCGCAGGGTGGGGAAAAACTGTTTTTT. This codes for CASSFRPQGGEKLFF. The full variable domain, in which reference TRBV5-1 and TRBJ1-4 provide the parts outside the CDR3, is KAGVTQTPRYLIKTRGQQVTLSCSPISGHRSVSWYQQTPGQGLQFLFEYFSETQRNKGNFPGRFSGRQFSNSRSEMNVSTLELGDSALYLCASSFRPQGGEKLFFGSGTQLSVL.

CDR3 sequence (DNA): TGTGCCTGGAGTACCCCGGGATACTCCTACGAGCAGTACTTC. This encodes CAWSTPGYSYEQYF. The chain carries TRBV30 and TRBJ2-7; the D gene is possibly TRBD2 (5 bases). CDR1 is GTSNPN, CDR2 SVGIG, per germline (reference sequence). The CDR3 is 14 amino acids. The ends were cut back, 2 bases at V and 0 bases at J, with 11 bases in the middle.

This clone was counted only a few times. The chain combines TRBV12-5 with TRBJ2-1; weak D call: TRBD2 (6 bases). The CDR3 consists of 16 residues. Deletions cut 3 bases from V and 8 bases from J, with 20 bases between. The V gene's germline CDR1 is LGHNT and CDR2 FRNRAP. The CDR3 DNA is TGTGCTAGTGGTTTCCCCTCGGGCGGGGCTTTCTATGAGCAGTTCTTC. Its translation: CASGFPSGGAFYEQFF.

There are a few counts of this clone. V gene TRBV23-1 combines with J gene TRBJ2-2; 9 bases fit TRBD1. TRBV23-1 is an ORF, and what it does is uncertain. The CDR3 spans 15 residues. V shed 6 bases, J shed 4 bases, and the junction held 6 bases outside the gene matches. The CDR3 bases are TGCGCCAGCAGCCCGACAGGGGGGAGCACCGGGGAGCTGTTTTTT. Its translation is CASSPTGGSTGELFF.

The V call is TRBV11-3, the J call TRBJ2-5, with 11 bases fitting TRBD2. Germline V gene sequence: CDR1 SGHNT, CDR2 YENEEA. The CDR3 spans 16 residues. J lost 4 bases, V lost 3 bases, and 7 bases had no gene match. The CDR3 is CASSFRVAGGLETQYF. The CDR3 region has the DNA TGTGCCAGCAGCTTCCGGGTAGCGGGGGGGCTAGAGACCCAGTACTTC. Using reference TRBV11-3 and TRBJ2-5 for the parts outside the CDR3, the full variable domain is EAGVVQSPRYKIIEKKQPVAFWCNPISGHNTLYWYLQNLGQGPELLIRYENEEAVDDSQLPKDRFSAERLKGVDSTLKIQPAELGDSAVYLCASSFRVAGGLETQYFGPGTRLLVL.

The CDR3 loop reads CASSDSGRAGGNTIYF. CDR3 bases: TGCGCCAGCAGTGATTCGGGGCGCGCAGGAGGAAACACCATATATTTT. The chain has TRBV10-2 and TRBJ1-3; tentative D call: TRBD1 (5 bases). V lost 3 bases and J lost 4, with 16 bases in between. The CDR3 covers 16 residues. Germline V CDR1 and CDR2: WSHSY, SAAADI.

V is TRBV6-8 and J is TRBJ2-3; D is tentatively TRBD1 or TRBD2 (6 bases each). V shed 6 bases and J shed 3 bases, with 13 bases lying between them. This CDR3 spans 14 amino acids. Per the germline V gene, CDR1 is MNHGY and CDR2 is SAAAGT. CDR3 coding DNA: TGTGCCAGCAGCGGGGGCTCCGAGACAGATACGCAGTATTTT. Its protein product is CASSGGSETDTQYF.

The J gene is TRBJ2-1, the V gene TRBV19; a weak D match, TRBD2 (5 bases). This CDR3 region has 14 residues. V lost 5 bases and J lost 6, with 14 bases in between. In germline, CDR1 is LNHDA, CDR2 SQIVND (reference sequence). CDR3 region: CASSSRAQPNEQFF. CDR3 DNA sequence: TGTGCCAGTAGTTCGAGGGCACAACCCAATGAGCAGTTCTTC.

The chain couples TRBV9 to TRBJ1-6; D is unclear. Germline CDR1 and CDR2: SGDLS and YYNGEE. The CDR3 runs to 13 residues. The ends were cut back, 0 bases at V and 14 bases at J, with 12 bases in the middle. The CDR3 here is CASSVAGGGALHF. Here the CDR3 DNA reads TGTGCCAGCAGCGTAGCTGGAGGTGGAGCCCTCCACTTT.

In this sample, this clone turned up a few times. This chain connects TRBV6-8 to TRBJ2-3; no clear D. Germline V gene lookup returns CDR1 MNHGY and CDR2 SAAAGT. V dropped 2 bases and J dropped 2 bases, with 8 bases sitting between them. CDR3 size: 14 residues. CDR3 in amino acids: CASSYASATDTQYF. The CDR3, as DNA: TGTGCCAGCAGTTACGCGTCGGCCACAGATACGCAGTATTTT.

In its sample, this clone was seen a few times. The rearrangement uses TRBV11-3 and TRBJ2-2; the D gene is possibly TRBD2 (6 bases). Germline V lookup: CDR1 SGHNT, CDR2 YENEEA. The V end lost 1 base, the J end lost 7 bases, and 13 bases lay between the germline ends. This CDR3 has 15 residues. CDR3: CASSLVEGVGGELFF. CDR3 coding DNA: TGTGCCAGCAGCTTAGTGGAGGGAGTGGGCGGGGAGCTGTTTTTT.

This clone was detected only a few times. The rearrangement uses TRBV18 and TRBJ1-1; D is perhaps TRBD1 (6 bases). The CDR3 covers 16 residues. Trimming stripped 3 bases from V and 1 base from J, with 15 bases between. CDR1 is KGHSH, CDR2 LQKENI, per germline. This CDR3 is CASSPNREGGNTEAFF. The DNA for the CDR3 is TGTGCCAGCTCACCTAACAGGGAGGGCGGGAACACTGAAGCTTTCTTT.

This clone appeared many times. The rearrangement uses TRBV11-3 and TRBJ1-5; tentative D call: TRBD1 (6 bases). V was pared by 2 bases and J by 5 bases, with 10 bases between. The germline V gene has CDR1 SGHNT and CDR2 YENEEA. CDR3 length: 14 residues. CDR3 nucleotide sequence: TGTGCCAGCAGCTTATCAGGGGTGGATCAGCCCCAGCATTTT. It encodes CASSLSGVDQPQHF.

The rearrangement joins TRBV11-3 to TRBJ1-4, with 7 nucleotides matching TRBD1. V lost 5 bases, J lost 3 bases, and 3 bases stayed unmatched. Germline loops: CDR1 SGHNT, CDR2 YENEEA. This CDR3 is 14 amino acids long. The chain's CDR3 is CASSPGTANEKLFF. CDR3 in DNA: TGTGCCAGCAGCCCCGGGACAGCTAATGAAAAACTGTTTTTT.

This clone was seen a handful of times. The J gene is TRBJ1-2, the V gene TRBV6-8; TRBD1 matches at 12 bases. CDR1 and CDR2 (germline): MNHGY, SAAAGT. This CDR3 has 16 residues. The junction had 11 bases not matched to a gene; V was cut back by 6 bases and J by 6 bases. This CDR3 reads CASSRTRDRGPDGYTF. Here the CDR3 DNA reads TGTGCCAGCAGCCGTACCAGGGACAGGGGGCCAGATGGCTACACCTTC.

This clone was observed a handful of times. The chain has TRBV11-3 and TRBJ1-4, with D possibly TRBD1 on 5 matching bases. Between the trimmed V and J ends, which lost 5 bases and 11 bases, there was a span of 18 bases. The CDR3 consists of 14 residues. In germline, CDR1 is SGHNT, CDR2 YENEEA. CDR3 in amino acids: CASSTGFGGDKLFF. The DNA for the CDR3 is TGTGCCAGCAGCACCGGGTTCGGGGGAGATAAACTGTTTTTT.

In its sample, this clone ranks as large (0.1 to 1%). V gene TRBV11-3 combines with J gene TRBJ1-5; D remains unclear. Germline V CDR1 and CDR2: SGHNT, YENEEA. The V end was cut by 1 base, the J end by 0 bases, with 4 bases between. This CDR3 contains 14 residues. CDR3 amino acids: CASSLGLSNQPQHF. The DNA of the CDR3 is TGTGCCAGCAGCTTAGGGCTTAGCAATCAGCCCCAGCATTTT.

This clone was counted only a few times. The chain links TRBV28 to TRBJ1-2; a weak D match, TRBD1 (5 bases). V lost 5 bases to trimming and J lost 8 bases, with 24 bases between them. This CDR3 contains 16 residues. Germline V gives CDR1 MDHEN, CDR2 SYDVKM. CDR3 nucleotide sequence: TGTGCCAGCAGTGTCAGGGTGCGAATGGTGGAAAAGGGCTACACCTTC. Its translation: CASSVRVRMVEKGYTF.

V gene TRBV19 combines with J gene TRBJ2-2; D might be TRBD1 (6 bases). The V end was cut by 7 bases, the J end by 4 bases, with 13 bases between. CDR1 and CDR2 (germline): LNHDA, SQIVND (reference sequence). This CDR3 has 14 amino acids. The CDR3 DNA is TGTGCCAGTAAGGGACACTTAGTCACCGGGGAGCTGTTTTTT. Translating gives CASKGHLVTGELFF. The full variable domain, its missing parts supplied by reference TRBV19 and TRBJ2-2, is DGGITQSPKYLFRKEGQNVTLSCEQNLNHDAMYWYRQDPGQGLRLIYYSQIVNDFQKGDIAEGYSVSREKKESFPLTVTSAQKNPTAFYLCASKGHLVTGELFFGEGSRLTVL.

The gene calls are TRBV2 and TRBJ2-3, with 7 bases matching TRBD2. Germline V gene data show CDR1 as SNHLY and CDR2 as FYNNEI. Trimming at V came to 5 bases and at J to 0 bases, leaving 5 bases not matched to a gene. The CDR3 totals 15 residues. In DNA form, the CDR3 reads TGTGCCAGCAGTTCTCTAGCGGATAGCACAGATACGCAGTATTTT. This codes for CASSSLADSTDTQYF.

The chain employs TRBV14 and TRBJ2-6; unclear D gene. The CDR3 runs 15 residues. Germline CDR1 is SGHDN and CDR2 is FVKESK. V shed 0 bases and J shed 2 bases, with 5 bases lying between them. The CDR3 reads CASSQDWAGANVLTF. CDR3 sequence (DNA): TGTGCCAGCAGCCAAGATTGGGCTGGGGCCAACGTCCTGACTTTC.

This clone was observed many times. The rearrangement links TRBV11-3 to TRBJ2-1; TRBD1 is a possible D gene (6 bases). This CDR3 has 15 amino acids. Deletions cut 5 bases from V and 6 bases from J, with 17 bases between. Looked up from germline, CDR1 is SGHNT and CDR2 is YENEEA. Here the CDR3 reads CASSLGAGLGNEQFF. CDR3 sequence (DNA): TGTGCCAGCAGCCTGGGGGCAGGGTTAGGCAATGAGCAGTTCTTC.

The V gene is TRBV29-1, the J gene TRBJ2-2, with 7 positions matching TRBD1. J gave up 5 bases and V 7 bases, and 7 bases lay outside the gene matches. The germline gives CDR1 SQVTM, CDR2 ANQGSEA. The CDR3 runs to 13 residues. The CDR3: CSGRQGSTGELFF. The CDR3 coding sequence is TGCAGCGGCCGACAGGGTTCGACCGGGGAGCTGTTTTTT.

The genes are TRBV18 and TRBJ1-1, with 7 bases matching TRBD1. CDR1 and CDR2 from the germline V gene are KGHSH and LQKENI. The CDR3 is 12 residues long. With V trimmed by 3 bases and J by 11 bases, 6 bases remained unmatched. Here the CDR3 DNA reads TGTGCCAGCTCACCCTCAGGCAGGGGGGCTTTCTTT. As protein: CASSPSGRGAFF.